The source of this TCR beta chain is a study of T cell responses to AZD1222 COVID-19 vaccine. Study-wide results and caveats: Baseline testing showed seropositivity in only six AZD1222 recipients.

In its sample, this clone was seen once. What it binds is not known. The CDR3 contains 16 residues. Looked up from germline, CDR1 is SGHVS and CDR2 is FQNEAQ. Trimming stripped 1 base from V and 2 bases from J, with 12 bases between. Using immunoSEQ multiplex PCR, the repertoire was profiled, and TCRdb retains in-frame clones only, with some absent. The sample contains 150,000 or so clones, 90% to 95% of which appear only once. Researchers grouped second doses given at about 4 or about 12 weeks into one pool. Sequences were derived from peripheral blood, sampled 28 days after the second AZD1222 dose. The rearrangement links TRBV7-8 to TRBJ1-5; TRBD1 is a possible D gene (5 bases). The TCR sequence derives from an adult who received the AZD1222 COVID-19 vaccine. This chain's CDR3 is CASSLVAGLGNQPQHF. The CDR3 nucleotides read TGTGCCAGCAGCTTAGTGGCGGGGCTCGGCAATCAGCCCCAGCATTTT.